The subject of this entry is one T cell receptor beta chain. Its antigen is not known. Data came from immunoSEQ multiplex PCR; TCRdb stores just in-frame clones and leaves some out. The top ten clones hold more than 4% of a sample with 5,000 or so clones, over 70% of them seen once. The entry originates in a study of chemoradiotherapy in HPV16-positive cancers. On the study more broadly: Candidate HPV-specific clones and shared TCR motifs came from a couple of HPV16-positive patients.

Study-level results: HPV-specific T cells were functionally defined from only two HPV16-positive patients. Non-HPV-specific T cells did not expand in tumors during treatment, whereas candidate HPV-specific clones and E7-related motifs did.

Over chemoradiotherapy, repertoires were sampled more than once. This sequence originates from a human donor with HPV-associated anogenital cancer. This material consisted of tumor tissue, taken from a patient who underwent chemoradiotherapy.

The CDR3: CASSSGQGSSYNSPLHF. CDR3 DNA sequence: TGTGCCAGCAGCTCGGGACAGGGAAGCTCCTATAATTCACCCCTCCACTTT. This rearrangement joins TRBV7-9 to TRBJ1-6; TRBD1 matches at 9 bases. The CDR3 runs to 17 residues. The J segment lost 0 bases and the V segment lost 4 bases, leaving 4 bases of the junction unmatched. The germline gives CDR1 SEHNR, CDR2 FQNEAQ (reference sequence).